The rows below give T cell receptor beta chains drawn from one sample of a study of blood T cells in healthy people across ages. Using its own MiXCR run on the 5' RACE reads, TCRdb lists one record per CDR3 protein. The sample contains over a million distinct CDR3 sequences, around 43% of which appear only once. The sample taken for sequencing was blood. Every receptor here comes from a woman aged 55-69 years in good health. CDR3s include the opening cysteine and the closing phenylalanine or tryptophan. D genes are given only for firm matches. Size is omitted from some rows. Given values are once, few, many or a class for expanded clones.

j_gene: TRBJ1-2
v_gene: TRBV4-2
abundance: .
d_gene: .
len: 12
CDR3nt: TGTGCCAGCAGCCAAAACTCCAATGGCTACACCTTC
CDR3aa: CASSQNSNGYTF

j_gene: TRBJ2-7
v_gene: TRBV20-1
abundance: few
d_gene: .
len: 12
CDR3nt: TGCAGTGCTAGACCTACCACGGGCGAGCAGTACTTC
CDR3aa: CSARPTTGEQYF

j_gene: TRBJ2-1
v_gene: TRBV13
abundance: few
d_gene: .
len: 13
CDR3nt: TGTGCCAGCAGCTCACAGAAAGGCGATGAGCAGTTCTTC
CDR3aa: CASSSQKGDEQFF

j_gene: TRBJ2-5
v_gene: TRBV6-1
abundance: .
d_gene: TRBD1
len: 14
CDR3nt: TGTGCCAGCAGCAGGACAGGGGACATCGAGACCCAGTACTTC
CDR3aa: CASSRTGDIETQYF

j_gene: TRBJ1-5
v_gene: TRBV20-1
abundance: .
d_gene: .
len: 16
CDR3nt: TGCAGTGCTAGGTACAGGTCGGCGAAGAGCAATCAGCCCCAGCATTTT
CDR3aa: CSARYRSAKSNQPQHF

j_gene: TRBJ2-1
v_gene: TRBV12-3/TRBV12-4
abundance: .
d_gene: TRBD1
len: 16
CDR3nt: TGTGCCAGCAATGGACAGGGGACCGTATACCAAGAGACCCAGTTCTTC
CDR3aa: CASNGQGTVYQETQFF

j_gene: TRBJ2-1
v_gene: TRBV5-6
abundance: .
d_gene: .
len: 16
CDR3nt: TGTGCCAGCAGCTTCCCGGACCAGGGCTCCTACAATGAGCAGTTCTTC
CDR3aa: CASSFPDQGSYNEQFF

j_gene: TRBJ2-5
v_gene: TRBV3-1
abundance: many
d_gene: .
len: 15
CDR3nt: TGTGCCAGCAGCCAAGGGGGTATTTACCAAGAGACCCAGTACTTC
CDR3aa: CASSQGGIYQETQYF

j_gene: TRBJ1-4
v_gene: TRBV11-2
abundance: few
d_gene: .
len: 12
CDR3nt: TGTGCCAGCTCCGGGGCTAATGAAAAACTGTTTTTT
CDR3aa: CASSGANEKLFF

j_gene: TRBJ2-3
v_gene: TRBV13
abundance: few
d_gene: TRBD2
len: 16
CDR3nt: TGTGCCAGCAGCTTAGACCCTAGCGGCCTCACAGATACGCAGTATTTT
CDR3aa: CASSLDPSGLTDTQYF

j_gene: TRBJ2-7
v_gene: TRBV6-5
abundance: .
d_gene: .
len: 14
CDR3nt: TGTGCCAGCAGGGGAGGGGGCCTTCTCTACGAGCAGTACTTC
CDR3aa: CASRGGGLLYEQYF

j_gene: TRBJ2-3
v_gene: TRBV11-2
abundance: .
d_gene: TRBD1
len: 16
CDR3nt: TGTGCCAGCAGCACCTTACACAGGGGCGGCACAGATACGCAGTATTTT
CDR3aa: CASSTLHRGGTDTQYF

j_gene: TRBJ2-2
v_gene: TRBV3-1
abundance: few
d_gene: TRBD2
len: 14
CDR3nt: TGTGCCAGCAGCCAGTTCGGACTAGAATCTCGGCTGTTTTTT
CDR3aa: CASSQFGLESRLFF

j_gene: TRBJ2-3
v_gene: TRBV5-1
abundance: .
d_gene: .
len: 14
CDR3nt: TGCGCCAGCAGCTATACTGGTCCCACAGATACGCAGTATTTT
CDR3aa: CASSYTGPTDTQYF

j_gene: TRBJ2-1
v_gene: TRBV20-1
abundance: .
d_gene: TRBD2
len: 15
CDR3nt: TGCAGTGCTATTTCTGCGGGAGTGGTCTACAATGAGCAGTTCTTC
CDR3aa: CSAISAGVVYNEQFF

j_gene: TRBJ2-1
v_gene: TRBV27
abundance: .
d_gene: .
len: 21
CDR3nt: TGTGCCAGCAGTTTATTTAAGGAGCTAGAACCCCTCGAAGGGGGAGACAATGAGCAGTTCTTC
CDR3aa: CASSLFKELEPLEGGDNEQFF

j_gene: TRBJ2-3
v_gene: TRBV6-2/TRBV6-3
abundance: few
d_gene: TRBD1
len: 17
CDR3nt: TGTGCCAGCAGTTACCTGACAGGGAAAGGCGTCACAGATACGCAGTATTTT
CDR3aa: CASSYLTGKGVTDTQYF

j_gene: TRBJ2-7
v_gene: TRBV27
abundance: .
d_gene: TRBD2
len: 13
CDR3nt: TGTGCCAGTACTAGCGGGCTCTACAATGAGCAGTACTTC
CDR3aa: CASTSGLYNEQYF

j_gene: TRBJ2-7
v_gene: TRBV6-1
abundance: .
d_gene: .
len: 14
CDR3nt: TGTGCCTGCTCCTATGGTGGGGGTTCCTACGAGCAGTACTTC
CDR3aa: CACSYGGGSYEQYF

j_gene: TRBJ2-5
v_gene: TRBV3-1
abundance: .
d_gene: .
len: 14
CDR3nt: TGTGCCAGCAGCCCAAACGGTATTCAAGAGACCCAGTACTTC
CDR3aa: CASSPNGIQETQYF